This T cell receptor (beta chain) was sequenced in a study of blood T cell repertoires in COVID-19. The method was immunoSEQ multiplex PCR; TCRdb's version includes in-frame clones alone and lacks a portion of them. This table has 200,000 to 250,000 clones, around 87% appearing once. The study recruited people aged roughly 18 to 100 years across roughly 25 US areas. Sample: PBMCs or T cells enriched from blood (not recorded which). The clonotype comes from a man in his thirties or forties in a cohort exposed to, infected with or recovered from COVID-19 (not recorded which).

CDR3 in amino acids: CASSPGYYEQYF. The CDR3 region has the DNA TGTGCCAGCAGTCCAGGGTACTACGAGCAGTACTTC. The genes are TRBV7-9 and TRBJ2-7; perhaps TRBD1 as D (5 bases). From germline, CDR1 is SEHNR and CDR2 FQNEAQ (reference sequence). Trimming removed 6 bases from V and 3 bases from J, with 9 bases in between. The CDR3 loop spans 12 amino acids.